The following is a T cell receptor beta chain sequence with its context. Repertoires were generated with immunoSEQ multiplex PCR, while TCRdb's copy carries only in-frame clones and drops some. The top ten hold about 2.5% of the sample, which has about 97,000 clones, about 90% seen once. These data originate in a study of control samples from healthy donors and cancer patients. Unmatched junction bases numbered 2, after V lost 3 bases and J lost 7 bases. Looked up from germline, CDR1 is SGHNT and CDR2 is YYREEE (reference sequence). The CDR3 is 13 residues long. The sequenced material came from blood. The V gene is TRBV5-4, the J gene TRBJ2-1; 9 bases map to TRBD2. This receptor was identified in a young woman in good health. Written as DNA, the CDR3 is TGTGCCAGCAGCTCTACTAGCGGGAATGAGCAGTTCTTC. Its translation: CASSSTSGNEQFF.